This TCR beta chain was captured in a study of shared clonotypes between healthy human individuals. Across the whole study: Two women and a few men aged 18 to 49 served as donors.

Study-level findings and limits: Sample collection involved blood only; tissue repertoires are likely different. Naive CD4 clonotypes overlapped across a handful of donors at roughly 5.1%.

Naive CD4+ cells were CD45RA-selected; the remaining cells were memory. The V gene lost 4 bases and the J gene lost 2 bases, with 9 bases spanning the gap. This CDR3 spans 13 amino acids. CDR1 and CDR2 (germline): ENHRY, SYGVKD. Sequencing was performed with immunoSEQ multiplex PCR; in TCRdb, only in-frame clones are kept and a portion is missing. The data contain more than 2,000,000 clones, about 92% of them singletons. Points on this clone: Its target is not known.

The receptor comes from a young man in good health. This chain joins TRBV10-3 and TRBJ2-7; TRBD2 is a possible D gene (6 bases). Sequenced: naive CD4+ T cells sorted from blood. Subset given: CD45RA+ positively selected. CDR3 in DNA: TGTGCCATCAGTGGGGGACTTGCCTACGAGCAGTACTTC. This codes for CAISGGLAYEQYF.